This TCR beta chain was identified during a study of PD-1 blockade in classical Hodgkin lymphoma (dated by TCRdb to the early 2020s). Regarding the complete study: Nivolumab dosing was 3 mg/kg intravenously every 2 weeks, continuing until either disease progression or unacceptable toxicity. The study used TCR beta sequencing and CyTOF to define a peripheral blood immune signature of response to PD-1 blockade in classical Hodgkin lymphoma. Results the study describes overall, beyond this receptor: Newly diagnosed patients were reported to have lower baseline TCR diversity than healthy donors, and relapsed/refractory patients were reported to have lower baseline TCR diversity still. By C4D1, a significant rise was seen in CD4+ TCR diversity but not in CD8+ TCR diversity (p=0.0027 vs p=0.16), and the rise was most apparent among complete responders (p=0.02). Trial patients with a complete response had baseline diversity similar to that of newly diagnosed patients, while partial responders and progressors had significantly lower diversity. Only a single clinical trial cohort was studied, and what caused the repertoire differences, possibly disease activity or prior therapy, remained undefined. Lower diversity was observed in patients in whom nivolumab was started less than 1 year after ASCT, and these patients were excluded from later analyses so that confounding by immune reconstitution would be avoided.

Including cysteine and phenylalanine, the CDR3 has 19 amino acids. Left in the record is the CDR3 DNA by itself, 57 bases read in frame from the first base. Reading the germline V gene (reference sequence) gives CDR1 LNHDA and CDR2 SQIVND. Compared with germline, V lacks 5 bases and J lacks 4 bases; bases without a gene match: 19. Sample time point, as interpreted from the label and publication: cycle 2 day 1 (C2D1) of nivolumab. Every trial patient had relapsed following autologous stem cell transplantation, and prior brentuximab vedotin exposure was what differed among cohorts A, B and C. A total of fewer than 70 patients with relapsed/refractory classical Hodgkin lymphoma made up the trial cohort, and each patient's best overall response was complete response, partial response or progressive disease. Single-agent nivolumab was administered to trial patients in the multi-cohort phase II CheckMate 205 trial. An independent review committee assessed best overall response by applying the 2007 International Working Group response criteria. Trial PBMCs were collected just before the start of nivolumab (C1D1) and during therapy at cycle 2 day 1 and cycle 4 day 1. After peripheral blood was drawn into 8 mL Vacutainer Cell Preparation Tubes, PBMCs were isolated by centrifugation and then cryopreserved.

Genomic DNA was isolated using the Qiagen DNeasy kit from unsorted PBMCs as well as from negatively selected CD4+ and CD8+ fractions. TCR beta CDR3 regions were subjected to amplification by immunoSEQ multiplex PCR with primers that anneal to V and J segments. Amplification bias was minimized using a synthetic immune receptor repertoire, and residual bias was removed computationally after sequencing. As for the authors' bioinformatics: Repertoire diversity was quantified as the Shannon entropy index using custom Python scripts. Unsorted, CD4+ and CD8+ repertoires were examined separately, except in combined analyses, for which CD4+ and CD8+ sequences were merged in silico. Clonal expansion was defined as at least a 2-fold frequency increase after treatment relative to C1D1, with a pseudocount of 0.5 for undetected baseline clones. Clones with 0 or 1 copy at C1D1 were defined as singleton clones, while clones with 2 or more copies were defined as non-singleton clones. Clones expanded in unsorted samples were assigned a CD4+, CD8+ or unknown annotation through matching of protein sequences in sorted samples from the same patient. Wilcoxon tests on paired samples were used to test diversity changes from C1D1 to C4D1. TCRdb retrieved this table from immuneACCESS and kept in-frame rearrangements only. Not all clones are present; in checked studies, unresolved V genes account for under half, and no reason is known for the remainder. That table furnishes V, J and clone size, whereas the DNA furnished D and trimming. This sample gives 50,000 or so clones in total; around two thirds of them show up just once. The ten biggest clones cover over 13% of the sample.

Comments on this clone: The target of this receptor is not known. Base-call qualities are not available, and no considerably larger clone is one nucleotide away.

The chain joins TRBV19 to TRBJ2-7, and 11 bases in between align with TRBD2. This receptor was taken from a human donor with classical Hodgkin lymphoma. Here the sequenced sample was peripheral blood mononuclear cells (PBMCs), taken before the second cycle of nivolumab. The CDR3 amino acid sequence is: CASSPGGLADPPRRYEQYF. The bases are TGTGCCAGTAGTCCCGGGGGACTAGCGGATCCCCCCCGAAGGTACGAGCAGTACTTC. Joined to the reference TRBV19 and TRBJ2-7 proteins, this CDR3 gives the full variable domain: DGGITQSPKYLFRKEGQNVTLSCEQNLNHDAMYWYRQDPGQGLRLIYYSQIVNDFQKGDIAEGYSVSREKKESFPLTVTSAQKNPTAFYLCASSPGGLADPPRRYEQYFGPGTRLTVT.